This is a list of T cell receptor beta chains from one sample in a study of blood T cells in healthy people across ages. MiXCR, run by TCRdb on the 5' RACE reads, gives a single entry per CDR3 protein. The data hold around 850,000 distinct CDR3 sequences, with under 40% observed a single time. The specimen sequenced was blood. The receptor source for this set is a man between 18 and 35 years old in good health. The CDR3 runs from the conserved cysteine through the conserved F or W. The D gene is left open where the match is weak. Clone size, where shown, is once, few, many, or a class for clones that have expanded.

J,V,size,D,DNA,CDR3
TRBJ2-7,TRBV7-9,few,NA,TGTGCCAGCAGCTTAGAACAGGGAAGCGAGCAGTACTTC,CASSLEQGSEQYF
TRBJ1-1,TRBV20-1,few,TRBD1,TGCAGTGCTACGACCTTCGGGCAGGGGGGGTATACTGAAGCTTTCTTT,CSATTFGQGGYTEAFF
TRBJ2-3,TRBV20-1,NA,NA,TGCAGTGTCCGACTTCTTGCAGTAGATACGCAGTATTTT,CSVRLLAVDTQYF
TRBJ2-7,TRBV5-6,NA,NA,TGTGCCAGCAGCTTTAATCAACTCCAACAGGGCGAGCAGTACTTC,CASSFNQLQQGEQYF
TRBJ2-7,TRBV29-1,NA,NA,TGCAGCGCAAGACGGGGAGTGAAAGAGCAGTACTTC,CSARRGVKEQYF
TRBJ2-1,TRBV5-6,once,TRBD1,TGTGCCAGCAGCTTGATCTGGGACAGGGTGTCGAATGAGCAGTTCTTC,CASSLIWDRVSNEQFF
TRBJ1-5,TRBV12-3/TRBV12-4,few,NA,TGTGCCAGCACCCAGCAATCGAGGGGTCAGCCCCAGCATTTT,CASTQQSRGQPQHF
TRBJ1-2,TRBV5-1,NA,NA,TGCGCCAGCAGCTTCAAACACAGAGACAGCCACTTCTATGGCTACACCTTC,CASSFKHRDSHFYGYTF
TRBJ2-1,TRBV24-1,NA,TRBD2,TGTGCCACCAGTGAGCCTAGCGGGAGTTACAATGAGCAGTTCTTC,CATSEPSGSYNEQFF
TRBJ2-7,TRBV29-1,few,TRBD1,TGCAGCGTTGCGGGGTCAGTCCGGGACAGGGCCACTCACGAGCAGTACTTC,CSVAGSVRDRATHEQYF
TRBJ1-5,TRBV12-3/TRBV12-4,few,NA,TGTGCCAGCAGCTTACAGGGAAACTATCAGCCCCAGCATTTT,CASSLQGNYQPQHF
TRBJ2-5,TRBV28,many,NA,TGTGCCAGCGGAACACGGACTACCCAAGAGACCCAGTACTTC,CASGTRTTQETQYF
TRBJ2-3,TRBV7-2,NA,TRBD1,TGTGCCAGCAGCCCTACGGACAGGGTTACAGATACGCAGTATTTT,CASSPTDRVTDTQYF
TRBJ2-2,TRBV7-3,few,NA,TGTGCCAGCAGTCCCCGGGACACCGGGGAGCTGTTTTTT,CASSPRDTGELFF
TRBJ2-1,TRBV20-1,NA,TRBD1,TGCAGTGCTAGGAGGCCCGGACAGGGTATGAGCTCCTACAATGAGCAGTTCTTC,CSARRPGQGMSSYNEQFF
TRBJ2-1,TRBV4-1,few,NA,TGCGCCAGCAGCCAACGTGGGACTCAAAGCTCCTACAATGAGCAGTTCTTC,CASSQRGTQSSYNEQFF
TRBJ2-3,TRBV28,few,NA,TGTGCCAGCGAGCTCACAGATACGCAGTATTTT,CASELTDTQYF
TRBJ2-7,TRBV29-1,NA,NA,TGCAGCGTTGAAGATCGCTGGCGGGGCGGATACAATGAGCAGTACTTC,CSVEDRWRGGYNEQYF
TRBJ2-3,TRBV27,NA,NA,TGTGCCAGCAGTTTTCCAGGGGGGGTCACAGATACGCAGTATTTT,CASSFPGGVTDTQYF
TRBJ2-4,TRBV7-2,few,TRBD2,TGTGCCAGCAAGGTCGGACTAGCGGAAAACATTCAGTACTTC,CASKVGLAENIQYF
TRBJ1-6,TRBV7-9,NA,NA,TGTGCCAGCAGCTTAGGAGAACATTCACCCCTCCACTTT,CASSLGEHSPLHF
TRBJ2-1,TRBV20-1,few,NA,TGCAGTGCTAGTAAGGACTCCACGGGGTACAATGAGCAGTTCTTC,CSASKDSTGYNEQFF
TRBJ2-3,TRBV6-5,NA,NA,TGTGCCAGCAGTTCCTGGGGGCAGGGAGATACGCAGTATTTT,CASSSWGQGDTQYF
TRBJ2-3,TRBV5-1,NA,NA,TGCGCCAGCAGCTTGGGGTCAGGGTCCGATACGCAGTATTTT,CASSLGSGSDTQYF
TRBJ2-7,TRBV6-1,NA,NA,TGTGCCAGCAGTGAAGCGGGCCCCTACGAGCAGTACTTC,CASSEAGPYEQYF
TRBJ2-1,TRBV5-1,NA,NA,TGCGCCAGCAGCAGGGGGGAATACAATGAGCAGTTCTTC,CASSRGEYNEQFF
TRBJ1-1,TRBV6-1,NA,NA,TGTGCCAGCAGTGTGCAGAGGGTCCGGAACACTGAAGCTTTCTTT,CASSVQRVRNTEAFF
TRBJ2-2,TRBV12-3/TRBV12-4,few,NA,TGTGCCAGCAGTTTAGTACCAGACACCGGGGAGCTGTTTTTT,CASSLVPDTGELFF
TRBJ1-2,TRBV7-9,NA,TRBD1,TGTGCCAGCAGCTTAGTCCGGGACAGGGGGCTCTATGGCTACACCTTC,CASSLVRDRGLYGYTF
TRBJ1-4,TRBV12-3/TRBV12-4,NA,TRBD1,TGTGCCAGCAGTTACACAGGGGAGAATGAAAAACTGTTTTTT,CASSYTGENEKLFF
TRBJ1-5,TRBV5-5,few,NA,TGTGCCAGCAGCGCCGAGGGGGGGCGGCCCCAGCATTTT,CASSAEGGRPQHF
TRBJ2-7,TRBV2,NA,NA,TGTGCCAGCAGTCCGGGACCGAGAAGCTCCTACGAGCAGTACTTC,CASSPGPRSSYEQYF
TRBJ2-1,TRBV2,few,TRBD2,TGTGCCAGCAGTGGGACTAGCGGGGGGAGCTCCTACAATGAGCAGTTCTTC,CASSGTSGGSSYNEQFF
TRBJ1-1,TRBV29-1,many,TRBD1,TGCAGCGTTGAACGGACAGGGGGCCCCCGGACTGAAGCTTTCTTT,CSVERTGGPRTEAFF
TRBJ2-6,TRBV7-3,NA,NA,TGTGCCAGCAGCCCCCTTGGACAGCCGAACTCTGGGGCCAACGTCCTGACTTTC,CASSPLGQPNSGANVLTF
TRBJ2-3,TRBV7-2,NA,NA,TGTGCCAGCACCCTACCAGGTAGCACAGATACGCAGTATTTT,CASTLPGSTDTQYF
TRBJ2-1,TRBV28,NA,TRBD1,TGTGTCAGCAGTTTACTTACAGGGGGCTCCTACAATGAGCAGTTCTTC,CVSSLLTGGSYNEQFF
TRBJ2-5,TRBV24-1,NA,NA,TGTGCCACCAGTGATTTGTCAGAAGAGACCCAGTACTTC,CATSDLSEETQYF
TRBJ2-1,TRBV12-3/TRBV12-4,few,NA,TGTGCCAGCAGAGGACAGGAGGGCGACTCCTACAATGAGAAGTTCTTC,CASRGQEGDSYNEKFF
TRBJ1-1,TRBV14,once,NA,TGTGCCAGCAGCCAGGCCCGTGCCGGTGGAGCTTTCTTT,CASSQARAGGAFF
TRBJ2-7,TRBV9,NA,NA,TGTGCCAGCACCTCGGGAGCTACGAGCTCCTACGAGCAGTACTTC,CASTSGATSSYEQYF
TRBJ2-7,TRBV15,NA,TRBD1,TGTGCCACCAGCAGACCGGGACAGACCTACGAGCAGTACTTC,CATSRPGQTYEQYF
TRBJ1-4,TRBV2,NA,TRBD1,TGTGCCAGCAGTATCCCACAGGGGGCTTTGGCTGAAAAACTGTTTTTT,CASSIPQGALAEKLFF
TRBJ2-2,TRBV12-3/TRBV12-4,few,NA,TGTGCCAGCAGTCCCTACCATGACGGCGGGGAGCTGTTTTTT,CASSPYHDGGELFF
TRBJ2-5,TRBV7-2,NA,NA,TGTGCCAGCACCCTCTCCGGGGGGCGCTGGGAGACCCAGTACTTC,CASTLSGGRWETQYF
TRBJ2-1,TRBV5-5,NA,NA,TGTGCCAGCAGCTTGTCGGCAGGCCCCCGGTTCTTC,CASSLSAGPRFF